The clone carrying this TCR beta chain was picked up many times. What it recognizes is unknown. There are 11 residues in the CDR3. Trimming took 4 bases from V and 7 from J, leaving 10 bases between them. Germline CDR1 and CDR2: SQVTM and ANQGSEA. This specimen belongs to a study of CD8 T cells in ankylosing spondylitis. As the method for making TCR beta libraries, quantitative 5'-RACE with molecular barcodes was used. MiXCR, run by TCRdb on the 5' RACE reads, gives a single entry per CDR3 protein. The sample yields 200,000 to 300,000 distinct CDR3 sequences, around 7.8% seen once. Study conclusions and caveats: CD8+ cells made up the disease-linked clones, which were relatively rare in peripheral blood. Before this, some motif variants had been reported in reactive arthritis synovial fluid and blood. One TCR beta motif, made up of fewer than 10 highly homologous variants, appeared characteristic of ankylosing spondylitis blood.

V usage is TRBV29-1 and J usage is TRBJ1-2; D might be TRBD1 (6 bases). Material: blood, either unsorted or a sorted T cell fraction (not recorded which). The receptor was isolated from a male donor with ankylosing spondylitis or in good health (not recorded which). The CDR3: CSVGGGVGYTF. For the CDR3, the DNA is TGCAGCGTTGGAGGGGGAGTTGGCTACACCTTC.